These 6 T cell receptor beta chains came from one sample sequenced in a study of regulatory T cells in long-lasting Graves disease. Time point noted: newly diagnosed GD, antithyroid drugs for less than 3 months. Generation of the TCR library employed RNA extracted from PBMCs. iRepertoire HTBI primers and Arm-PCR of CDR3 regions built TCR beta libraries. TCRdb re-called the multiplex PCR reads through MiXCR, storing one row per CDR3 protein. The sample includes approximately 310,000 distinct CDR3 sequences, over 15% of them seen just once. The starting material was peripheral blood mononuclear cells (PBMCs), obtained at new diagnosis, from a patient treated with antithyroid drugs. All receptors derive from a female donor with Graves disease.

In this sample, this clonotype turned up many times. The rearrangement joins TRBV29-1 to TRBJ1-1; 7 bases align to TRBD1. The junction had 12 bases not matched to a gene; V was cut back by 7 bases and J by 4 bases. Germline lookup yields CDR1 SQVTM and CDR2 ANQGSEA. CDR3 size: 14 residues. The CDR3 reads CSARISTGLTEAFF. The CDR3 DNA is TGCAGCGCACGCATTTCGACAGGGCTCACTGAAGCTTTCTTT.

This clonotype was recorded many times. The chain has TRBV10-3 and TRBJ2-5; TRBD2 matches at 7 bases. Germline CDR1 and CDR2: ENHRY and SYGVKD. J gave up 2 bases and V 0 bases, and 3 bases lay outside the gene matches. This CDR3 has 15 residues. The CDR3 reads CAISESDGRQETQYF. In DNA form, the CDR3 reads TGTGCCATCAGTGAGTCCGACGGGAGGCAAGAGACCCAGTACTTC.

This clonotype showed up just a few times. One end of the junction is discordant with germline, which a read error may explain. The chain couples TRBV11-1 to TRBJ2-1; D perhaps matches TRBD2 (7 bases). This CDR3 is built from 18 residues. Germline values: CDR1 SGHAT, CDR2 FQDESV (reference sequence). CDR3 DNA: TGCGCCAGCAGCCAAGGTGGGGGCGGGAGCGCAACCTACAATGAGCAGTTCTTC. Its translation is CASSQGGGGSATYNEQFF.

This clonotype was detected many times. The chain uses TRBV28 and TRBJ1-2; tentatively, D is TRBD1 (5 bases). The CDR3 has 13 amino acids. With 6 bases removed from V and 4 bases from J, the gap between germline ends came to 12 bases. Germline lookup yields CDR1 MDHEN and CDR2 SYDVKM. The CDR3 DNA sequence: TGTGCCAGCAGGGCAGGGAGAAGCTATGGCTACACCTTC. Translated, it gives CASRAGRSYGYTF.

This clonotype showed up many times. The rearrangement joins TRBV29-1 to TRBJ2-2, with 8 bases aligning to TRBD2. The CDR3 runs 14 residues. With 5 bases clipped from V and 5 bases from J, the junction kept 7 bases outside the gene matches. CDR1 and CDR2 (germline): SQVTM, ANQGSEA. DNA for the CDR3: TGCAGCGTTCGAGCGGGAGTGGGGACCGGGGAGCTGTTTTTT. Its translation is CSVRAGVGTGELFF.

The chain couples TRBV7-6 to TRBJ2-2, with D uncertain. CDR3 length: 15 residues. Trimming removed 5 bases from V and 8 bases from J, with 18 bases in between. The V gene's germline CDR1 is SGHVS and CDR2 FNYEAQ. The CDR3: CASSPGPYEAGELFF. The CDR3 DNA reads as TGTGCCAGCAGCCCCGGTCCCTACGAGGCGGGGGAGCTGTTTTTT. The whole variable domain, filled in from reference TRBV7-6 and TRBJ2-2, reads GAGVSQSPRYKVTKRGQDVALRCDPISGHVSLYWYRQALGQGPEFLTYFNYEAQQDKSGLPNDRFSAERPEGSISTLTIQRTEQRDSAMYRCASSPGPYEAGELFFGEGSRLTVL.